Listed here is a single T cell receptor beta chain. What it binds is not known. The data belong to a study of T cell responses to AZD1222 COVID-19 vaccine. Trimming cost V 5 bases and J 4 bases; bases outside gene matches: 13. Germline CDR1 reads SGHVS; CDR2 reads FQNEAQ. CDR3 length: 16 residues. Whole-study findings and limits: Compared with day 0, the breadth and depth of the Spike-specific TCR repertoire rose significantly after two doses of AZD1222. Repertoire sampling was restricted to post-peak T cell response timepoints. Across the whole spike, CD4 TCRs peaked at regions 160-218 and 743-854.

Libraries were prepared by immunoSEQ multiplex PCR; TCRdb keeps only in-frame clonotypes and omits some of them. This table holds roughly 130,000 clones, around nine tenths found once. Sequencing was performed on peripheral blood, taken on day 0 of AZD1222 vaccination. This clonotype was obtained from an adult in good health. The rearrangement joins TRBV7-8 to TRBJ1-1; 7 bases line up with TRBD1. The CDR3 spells CASSKLRQGWSTEAFF. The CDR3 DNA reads TGTGCCAGCAGCAAATTAAGACAGGGATGGTCCACTGAAGCTTTCTTT. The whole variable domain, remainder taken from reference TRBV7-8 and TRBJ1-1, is GAGVSQSPRYKVAKRGQDVALRCDPISGHVSLFWYQQALGQGPEFLTYFQNEAQLDKSGLPSDRFFAERPEGSVSTLKIQRTQQEDSAVYLCASSKLRQGWSTEAFFGQGTRLTVV.